This T cell receptor beta chain is from a study of technical replicates of blood from a handful of donors. With 1 base removed from V and 4 bases from J, the gap between germline ends came to 14 bases. Germline values: CDR1 SGHRS, CDR2 YFSETQ. The length of the CDR3 is 16 residues. TCRdb's table, derived via immunoSEQ multiplex PCR, lists solely in-frame clones and lacks some. The data show about 100,000 clones, nearly 96% seen once. This clonotype was obtained from a human donor in good health. The chain links TRBV5-1 to TRBJ1-4, with D possibly matching TRBD1 (6 bases). What was sequenced was T cells isolated from PBMCs. The CDR3 DNA is TGCGCCAGCAGCTTGCACCCCGGGACACTTAATGAAAAACTGTTTTTT. Amino acid sequence: CASSLHPGTLNEKLFF.